The 9 T cell receptor beta chains in this list originate from one sample, sequenced in a study of T cell repertoires in cytomegalovirus infection. TCRdb re-analysed the reads in MiXCR, keeping a single row per CDR3 protein. The table lists almost 550,000 distinct CDR3 sequences, 15% to 20% of them singletons. Sequencing used CD8+ T cells from PBMCs. The receptor set was obtained from a human donor in good health (CMV status not recorded). Some clones in this sample may be carry-over from other donors' samples.

The chain carries TRBV5-6 and TRBJ1-1; possible D gene TRBD1, 5 bases. The germline V and J ends were trimmed by 0 bases and 8 bases, with 14 bases remaining between them. The V gene's germline CDR1 is SGHDT and CDR2 YYEEEE. CDR3 length: 14 amino acids. The CDR3 region has the DNA TGTGCCAGCAGCTTGGCAGAACACCGGGGCGAAGCTTTCTTT. Residues: CASSLAEHRGEAFF.

There are many counts of this clonotype. CDR3 sequence reads: CASSIGRTGLSYEQYF. The CDR3 nucleotides read TGTGCCAGCAGCATTGGGAGGACAGGATTATCTTACGAGCAGTACTTC. V usage is TRBV7-9 and J usage is TRBJ2-7, with D perhaps TRBD1 (7 bases). The V gene's germline CDR1 is SEHNR and CDR2 FQNEAQ (reference sequence). This CDR3 has 16 amino acids. V shed 5 bases and J shed 4 bases, with 21 bases lying between them.

The chain carries TRBV7-9 and TRBJ2-2, with TRBD1 as a possible D gene (5 bases). This CDR3 has 14 amino acids. Looked up from germline, CDR1 is SEHNR and CDR2 is FQNEAQ (reference sequence). Trimming pared 0 bases from V and 10 bases from J, leaving 12 bases between. CDR3 region: CASSLAIQGAELFF. For the CDR3, the DNA is TGTGCCAGCAGCTTAGCCATCCAAGGGGCGGAGCTGTTTTTT. Using reference TRBV7-9 and TRBJ2-2 for the parts outside the CDR3, the full variable domain is DTGVSQNPRHKITKRGQNVTFRCDPISEHNRLYWYRQTLGQGPEFLTYFQNEAQLEKSRLLSDRFSAERPKGSFSTLEIQRTEQGDSAMYLCASSLAIQGAELFFGEGSRLTVL.

This clonotype was counted at least ten times. CDR3 sequence reads: CASSLGMKKVNTEAFF. For the CDR3, the DNA is TGTGCCAGCAGCTTAGGAATGAAAAAGGTGAACACTGAAGCTTTCTTT. This chain connects TRBV7-9 to TRBJ1-1; D uncertain. Trimming shortened V by 1 base and J by 0 bases, and 12 bases separated the two germline ends. Looked up from germline, CDR1 is SEHNR and CDR2 is FQNEAQ (reference sequence). The CDR3 contains 16 residues.

This clonotype was picked up a small number of times. The chain links TRBV7-9 to TRBJ2-5; D perhaps matches TRBD2 (7 bases). From germline, CDR1 is SEHNR and CDR2 FQNEAQ (reference sequence). The V and J ends lost 8 bases and 6 bases respectively, with 19 bases between them. CDR3 length: 14 residues. CDR3 sequence reads: CASDLPGGRKTQYF. In DNA, the CDR3 is TGTGCCAGCGATTTGCCGGGGGGCAGGAAGACCCAGTACTTC.

V gene TRBV14 combines with J gene TRBJ1-1, with D unresolved. V shed 6 bases and J shed 6 bases, with 11 bases lying between them. Germline V gene lookup returns CDR1 SGHDN and CDR2 FVKESK. The CDR3 extends over 12 amino acids. Here the CDR3 DNA reads TGTGCCAGCAGTGACGGACGCCCTGAAGCTTTCTTT. Translation: CASSDGRPEAFF.

This clonotype was observed many times. The chain uses TRBV27 and TRBJ1-4; no firm D call. The CDR3 totals 14 residues. Trimming stripped 2 bases from V and 4 bases from J, with 8 bases between. CDR1 and CDR2 (germline): MNHEY, SMNVEV (reference sequence). Here the CDR3 reads CASSLGQYNEKLFF. The CDR3, as DNA: TGTGCCAGCAGTTTAGGGCAGTATAATGAAAAACTGTTTTTT. Using reference TRBV27 and TRBJ1-4 for the parts outside the CDR3, the full variable domain is EAQVTQNPRYLITVTGKKLTVTCSQNMNHEYMSWYRQDPGLGLRQIYYSMNVEVTDKGDVPEGYKVSRKEKRNFPLILESPSPNQTSLYFCASSLGQYNEKLFFGSGTQLSVL.

This clonotype has a handful of counts. The V gene is TRBV4-2, the J gene TRBJ2-1, with TRBD1 matching 9 bases. This CDR3 comprises 19 residues. The ends lost 5 bases at V and 0 bases at J; junction bases unmatched: 14. Germline-derived CDR1 and CDR2 are LGHNA and YNFKEQ. The chain's CDR3 is CASSGRDRVPSSSYNEQFF. The CDR3 DNA follows: TGTGCCAGCAGCGGTCGGGACAGGGTCCCCTCCAGCTCCTACAATGAGCAGTTCTTC.

On this clonotype: Given a much more abundant clone one base away, this may be a read error. The rearrangement uses TRBV10-3 and TRBJ2-4; TRBD2 matches 9 bases. Trimming removed 6 bases from V and 0 bases from J; junction bases left unmatched: 6. Germline assignment: CDR1 ENHRY and CDR2 SYGVKD. The CDR3 totals 16 residues. CDR3 in amino acids: CAIRGSSGKAKNIQYF. CDR3 nucleotides: TGTGCCATCAGAGGATCTAGCGGGAAAGCCAAAAACATTCAGTACTTC.